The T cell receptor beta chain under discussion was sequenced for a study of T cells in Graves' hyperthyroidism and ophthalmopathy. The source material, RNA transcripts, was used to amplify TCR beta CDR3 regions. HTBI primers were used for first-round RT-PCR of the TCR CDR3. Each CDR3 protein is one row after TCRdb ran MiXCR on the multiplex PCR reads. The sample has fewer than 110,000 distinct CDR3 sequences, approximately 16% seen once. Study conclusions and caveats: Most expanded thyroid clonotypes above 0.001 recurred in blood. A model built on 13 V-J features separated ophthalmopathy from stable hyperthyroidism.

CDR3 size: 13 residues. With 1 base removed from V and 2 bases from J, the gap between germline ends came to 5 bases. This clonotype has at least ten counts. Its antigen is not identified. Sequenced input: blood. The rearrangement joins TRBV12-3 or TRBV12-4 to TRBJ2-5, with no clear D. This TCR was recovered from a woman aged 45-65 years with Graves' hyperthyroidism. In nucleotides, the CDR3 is TGTGCCAGCAGTTTAGAACGGCAAGAGACCCAGTACTTC. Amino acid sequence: CASSLERQETQYF.